This T cell receptor (beta chain) stems from a study of T cell repertoires in ileal Crohn's disease. Looking at the study overall: Thiopurines (around ten) or anti-TNF agents (roughly 18) were given postoperatively to about half. Study-wide points: Active smokers at surgery had more clonal expansions than non-smokers.

In regard to this clone: What it recognizes is unknown.

Noted time point: neoterminal ileum biopsy at postoperative endoscopy, about 6 months after surgery. Clones were read by immunoSEQ multiplex PCR, and TCRdb kept only the in-frame ones, dropping some. This repertoire shows around 13,000 clones, over 75% found once; its top ten account for 4.5%. V dropped 5 bases and J dropped 3; count of bases not matched to a gene: 6. Germline CDR1 and CDR2: SGHRS and YFSETQ. This CDR3 has 15 amino acids. The sequence came from an adult with Crohn's disease. This sequence joins TRBV5-1 and TRBJ2-7; 12 positions agree with TRBD2. Material for sequencing was ileal tissue. CDR3 residues: CASRRLAGDVYEQYF. The DNA for the CDR3 is TGCGCCAGCAGGCGACTAGCGGGAGATGTCTACGAGCAGTACTTC.